This TCR beta chain appears in the sequencing data of a study of blood T cell repertoires in COVID-19. The protocol was immunoSEQ multiplex PCR, while the TCRdb copy is restricted to in-frame clones and leaves out a portion. Seen here are 180,000 or so clones, under 90% observed once, and the top ten hold 5.5% to 7.5%. Germline lookup yields CDR1 SGHRS and CDR2 YFSETQ. The CDR3 sequence is 16 residues long. Trimming took 2 bases from V and 2 from J; bases not matched to a gene: 5. The V call is TRBV5-1, the J call TRBJ2-7; 12 nucleotides line up with TRBD2. This clonotype originated in a man in his forties or fifties with acute or convalescent COVID-19. Material for sequencing was peripheral blood. The CDR3 sequence is CASSFDRTSGAYEQYF. The CDR3 nucleotides read TGCGCCAGCAGCTTCGACCGGACTAGCGGGGCCTACGAGCAGTACTTC.